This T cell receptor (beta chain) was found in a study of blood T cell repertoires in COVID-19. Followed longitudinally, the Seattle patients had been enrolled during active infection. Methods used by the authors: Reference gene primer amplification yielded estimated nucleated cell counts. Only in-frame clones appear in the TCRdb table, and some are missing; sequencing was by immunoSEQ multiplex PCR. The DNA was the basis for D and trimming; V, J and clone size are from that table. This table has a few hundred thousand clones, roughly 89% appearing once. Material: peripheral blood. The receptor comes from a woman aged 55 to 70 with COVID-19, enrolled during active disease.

DNA for the CDR3: TGCGCCAGCAGCCAAGGGGCACAGCTGGAATCACCCCTCCACTTT. Its translation is CASSQGAQLESPLHF. J is TRBJ1-6 and V is TRBV4-3; D gene unclear. The germline gives CDR1 LGHNA, CDR2 YSLEER. The CDR3 runs to 15 residues. With 1 base removed from V and 10 bases from J, the gap between germline ends came to 14 bases.